This T cell receptor (beta chain) is drawn from a study of shared clonotypes between healthy human individuals. Study findings and constraints: Read depth was anticipated to influence clonotype sharing among donors.

Adults of Caucasian background living in Nashville, Tennessee made up all donors. Sequencing was performed on unsorted PBMC DNA using ten immunoSEQ deep assay plates. Produced via immunoSEQ multiplex PCR; TCRdb's table is partial and in-frame only. The sample includes 97,000 or so clones, roughly half of them seen just once. Turning to this clone: Its specificity is not known.

Germline CDR1 reads LNHDA; CDR2 reads SQIVND (reference sequence). The CDR3 runs to 13 residues. With 2 bases removed from V and 1 base from J, the gap between germline ends came to 5 bases. Sample: PBMCs. The receptor comes from a middle-aged woman in good health. Some clones in this sample may be carry-over from other donors' samples. This chain connects TRBV19 to TRBJ1-1; no clear D gene. The CDR3 spells CASSIRRNTEAFF. CDR3 sequence (DNA): TGTGCCAGTAGTATAAGACGGAACACTGAAGCTTTCTTT.